This T cell receptor (beta chain) was retrieved from a study of cytomegalovirus exposure and HLA in healthy donors. Study results and limitations: Earlier results showed most TCR beta V segments being productive about 87% or about 30% of the time. Most CMV-associated TCR beta chains appeared HLA-restricted in a later analysis. Later analysis found that TCR beta chains associated with HLA were more clonally expanded than other, equally common chains.

For this clone: Its antigen is as yet unknown.

This PCR relied on a set of 60 Vbeta primers and 13 Jbeta primers. TCRdb's copy holds only in-frame clones and misses some; the assay was immunoSEQ multiplex PCR. In the table there are around 150,000 clones, about 80% of which are singletons. Germline V gene data show CDR1 as MNHNS and CDR2 as SASEGT. V dropped 5 bases and J dropped 4; count of bases not matched to a gene: 4. This CDR3 spans 15 amino acids. The sequencing sample was made of PBMCs. The receptor comes from a man aged 25-40 years in good health and CMV-seronegative. The chain joins TRBV6-1 to TRBJ2-3; 12 positions agree with TRBD2. The CDR3 region is CASSRLAGAADTQYF. The CDR3 coding sequence is TGTGCCAGCAGTCGACTAGCGGGAGCCGCAGATACGCAGTATTTT.